Listed below are T cell receptor beta chains from one sample, sequenced in a study of tumor-infiltrating lymphocytes in primary liver carcinoma. One entry per CDR3 protein, called by TCRdb with MiXCR from the multiplex PCR reads. The profile shows approximately 88,000 distinct CDR3 sequences, around 68% of them singletons. The sequencing sample was made of tumor-adjacent normal liver tissue. The source is a middle-aged man with primary liver carcinoma and hepatitis B virus infection. The CDR3 runs from the conserved cysteine through the conserved F or W. D genes are given only for firm matches. The size entry is marked missing in some rows and otherwise reads once, few, many or a size class.

TRBV10-3	14	many	-	TRBJ1-1	CAISNREGDTEAFF	TGTGCCATCAGTAACAGGGAAGGTGACACTGAAGCTTTCTTT
TRBV4-2	13	many	-	TRBJ2-7	CASSQDRDYEQYF	TGTGCCAGCAGCCAAGATCGGGACTACGAGCAGTACTTC
TRBV6-5	14	many	-	TRBJ2-7	CASSPNPLGTEQYF	TGTGCCAGCTCGCCCAACCCCCTGGGGACCGAGCAGTACTTC
TRBV6-5	14	-	-	TRBJ2-3	CASCTWTKGEEQYF	TGCGCCAGCTGTACATGGACAAAGGGGGAGGAGCAGTATTTT
TRBV6-5	15	many	TRBD1	TRBJ2-7	CASSPDRARSYEQYF	TGTGCCAGCAGTCCGGACAGGGCAAGGTCCTACGAGCAGTACTTC
TRBV11-2	12	-	-	TRBJ2-1	CASIFLLNEQFF	TGTGCCAGCATCTTCCTACTCAATGAGCAGTTCTTC
TRBV4-1	12	-	-	TRBJ2-7	CASSQDRYERYF	TGCGCCAGCAGCCAAGACAGATACGAGCGGTACTTT
TRBV28	14	-	-	TRBJ2-7	CASSSGTGQREQYF	TGTGCCAGCAGTTCCGGGACCGGTCAGCGCGAGCAGTACTTC
TRBV6-5	13	many	-	TRBJ2-3	CASSPLPVGTQYF	TGTGCCAGCAGCCCCCTTCCGGTCGGTACGCAGTATTTT
TRBV4-1	14	many	-	TRBJ2-7	CASSQDTGLQIQYF	TGCGCCAGCAGCCAAGATACAGGGCTCCAGATCCAGTACTTC
TRBV11-2	16	-	TRBD1	TRBJ1-2	CASSLTAGTANYDCTF	TGTGCCAGCAGTCTCACAGCCGGGACAGCTAACTATGACTGCACCTTC
TRBV11-2	10	-	-	TRBJ1-1	CVSWGGEAFF	TGTGTCAGCTGGGGAGGGGAAGCCTTCTTT
TRBV14	21	-	TRBD2	TRBJ2-3	CASSQVTRGTSRTLFSDMQYF	TGTGCCAGCAGCCAAGTTACCCGGGGGACTAGCCGTACCTTGTTCTCAGATATGCAGTATTTT
TRBV11-2	15	once	TRBD1	TRBJ1-6	CASSRRTGVDSPLHF	TGTGCCAGCAGCCGACGTACAGGGGTCGATTCACCCCTCCACTTT
TRBV10-2	13	few	-	TRBJ1-5	CASTGGDNQPQHF	TGCGCCAGCACTGGCGGGGACAATCAGCCCCAGCATTTT
TRBV10-3	13	-	-	TRBJ1-1	CATGGVQNHEAFF	TGTGCCACAGGAGGGGTGCAGAACCATGAAGCTTTCTTT
TRBV12-3/TRBV12-4	14	-	-	TRBJ2-7	CVILQSGQRYEQYF	TGTGTCATCCTCCAGAGTGGTCAGCGCTACGAGCAATACTTT
TRBV7-2	14	few	-	TRBJ1-1	CASSRIEGFTEAFF	TGTGCCAGCAGCCGGATTGAGGGGTTCACTGAAGCTTTCTTT
TRBV5-1	13	-	TRBD1	TRBJ2-7	CAGSPDRAYEQYF	TGCGCCGGCAGCCCGGACAGGGCCTACGAGCAGTACTTC
TRBV13	11	-	-	TRBJ2-7	CADSLRGEQYF	TGTGCCGACAGCTTACGCGGTGAGCAGTACTTC
TRBV29-1	13	-	-	TRBJ2-1	CCVVLTPRNEEFF	TGCTGCGTTGTTCTGACACCGCGGAATGAGGAGTTCTTC
TRBV6-1	14	many	-	TRBJ2-7	CASSERGQAYEQYF	TGTGCCAGCAGTGAAAGGGGACAAGCCTACGAGCAGTACTTC
TRBV11-2	14	-	-	TRBJ1-4	CTSSLEVGAEKLSF	TGTACCAGCAGCTTAGAGGTTGGGGCCGAAAAACTCTCTTTT
TRBV4-1	14	-	-	TRBJ2-3	CASSQASDRDMQYF	TGCGCCAGCAGCCAAGCCTCCGACAGAGATATGCAGTATTTT
TRBV11-2	15	-	-	TRBJ2-7	CASILGGTLPYELYF	TGTGCCAGCATCCTCGGCGGGACTCTACCCTACGAGCTGTATTTC
TRBV7-2	14	-	TRBD1	TRBJ1-2	CASSLGTGWDGYTF	TGTGCCAGCAGCTTAGGGACAGGTTGGGATGGCTACACCTTC
TRBV10-2	13	-	TRBD2	TRBJ2-1	CASTSDGGVEQFF	TGCGCCAGCACCTCGGACGGGGGGGTTGAGCAGTTCTTC
TRBV7-9	15	few	-	TRBJ2-1	CANGPPREYYNEQFF	TGTGCCAACGGCCCCCCCCGGGAGTACTACAATGAGCAGTTCTTC
TRBV28	15	few	-	TRBJ2-7	CASTTGTVSSYEQYF	TGTGCCAGCACCACCGGGACTGTGAGCTCCTACGAGCAGTACTTC
TRBV5-5	14	-	TRBD1	TRBJ2-3	CASSSLTGTGTQYF	TGTGCCAGCAGCTCGCTGACGGGGACAGGTACGCAGTATTTT
TRBV7-9	15	-	TRBD2	TRBJ2-1	CASSQASGSAYEQFF	TGTGCCAGCAGCCAAGCTAGCGGGAGTGCCTATGAGCAGTTCTTC